This T cell receptor (beta chain) was obtained from a study of neoadjuvant nivolumab and ipilimumab in lung cancer. Study details: Nivolumab 3 mg/kg was given days 1, 15 and 29, plus ipilimumab 1 mg/kg day 1 in combination.

The table came from immunoSEQ multiplex PCR; TCRdb's copy has only in-frame clones and leaves some out. The sample has approximately 26,000 clones, less than 90% seen once. Germline assignment: CDR1 SNHLY and CDR2 FYNNEI. CDR3 length: 10 residues. The V gene lost 8 bases and the J gene lost 4 bases, with 5 bases spanning the gap. The sample here was peripheral blood, taken before neoadjuvant nivolumab, alone or with ipilimumab. The sequence came from an adult with non-small cell lung cancer. The rearrangement uses TRBV2 and TRBJ1-2, with D hard to call. In DNA, the CDR3 is TGTGCCAGCGGGAGCTATGGCTACACCTTC. This sequence encodes CASGSYGYTF.